The T cell receptor beta chain described here comes from a study of blood T cell repertoires in COVID-19. About the research overall: Researchers got acute and convalescent COVID-19 samples from the United States, Italy and Spain. Sources were T cells, B-cell-depleted T cells, or PBMCs; the material itself was cDNA or gDNA.

In the authors' methods: Estimation of nucleated cell counts relied on the amplification of reference gene primers. Sequencing was performed with immunoSEQ multiplex PCR; in TCRdb, only in-frame clones are kept and a portion is missing. That table gives V, J and clone size, and the DNA gave D and trimming. The table lists 170,000 or so clones, about 86% of them singletons. Sequenced input: peripheral blood. This clonotype originated in a man between 45 and 60 years old with active or convalescent COVID-19.

The CDR3 sequence: CASSQGDTIYEQYF. DNA of the CDR3: TGTGCCAGCAGCCAAGGGGACACCATCTACGAGCAGTACTTC. The gene calls are TRBV3-1 (or the pseudogene TRBV3-2) and TRBJ2-7, with D possibly being TRBD1 (6 bases). Germline values: CDR1 LGHDT, CDR2 YNNKEL (reference sequence). CDR3 length: 14 residues. Trimming cost V 1 base and J 3 bases, with 10 bases left between them.